Shown below are 4 T cell receptor beta chains from a single sample sequenced in a study of blood T cell repertoires in COVID-19. Sequenced by immunoSEQ multiplex PCR; TCRdb stores in-frame clones only, minus some. The sample records approximately 170,000 clones, roughly 81% being singletons. Sequencing used peripheral blood. Receptors originate from a woman older than 75 with COVID-19, enrolled during active disease.

The table lists this clone with a few counts. The J gene is TRBJ1-5, the V gene TRBV3-1 (or the pseudogene TRBV3-2); 8 bases fit TRBD1. V dropped 4 bases and J dropped 3; count of bases not matched to a gene: 8. The germline V gene has CDR1 LGHDT and CDR2 YNNKEL (reference sequence). The CDR3 is 16 amino acids. CDR3 in DNA: TGTGCCAGCAGCCCCTCGGACAGGGAATTCAATCAGCCCCAGCATTTT. Protein product: CASSPSDREFNQPQHF.

The chain has TRBV10-3 and TRBJ2-3; 16 nucleotides agree with TRBD2. The CDR3 loop spans 18 amino acids. V trimming: 5 bases; J trimming: 5 bases; junction bases outside the gene matches: 10. Germline loops: CDR1 ENHRY, CDR2 SYGVKD. CDR3 DNA: TGTGCCATCAGTTACGGGACTAGCGGGGGGGCTTGGGAAGATACGCAGTATTTT. The encoded protein is CAISYGTSGGAWEDTQYF.

V usage is TRBV4-1 and J usage is TRBJ2-7, with D possibly TRBD2 on 6 matching bases. Trimming stripped 0 bases from V and 4 bases from J, with 16 bases between. The V gene's germline CDR1 is MGHRA and CDR2 YSYEKL. The CDR3 is made up of 16 amino acids. CDR3 region: CASSQETGRDRYEQYF. The CDR3 DNA is TGCGCCAGCAGCCAAGAAACGGGGCGGGATAGGTACGAGCAGTACTTC.

The genes are TRBV15 and TRBJ1-1, with D tentatively TRBD1 (6 bases). Trimming left V 9 bases short and J 2 bases short, with 7 bases between. CDR1 is LNHNV, CDR2 YYDKDF, per germline (reference sequence). The CDR3 is 11 amino acids. CDR3 nucleotide sequence: TGTGCCACACAGGGCAACACTGAAGCTTTCTTT. Translating it yields CATQGNTEAFF.